This T cell receptor beta chain comes out of a study of T-cell reconstitution after alpha-beta-depleted transplantation in children. This clonotype was seen at least ten times. The authors prepared the TCRbeta library with unique molecular identifiers. Via MiXCR, TCRdb re-called the PCR reads, giving one row per CDR3 protein. The repertoire includes about 600,000 distinct CDR3 sequences, approximately 10% of them detected once, and roughly 3.9% sits in the top ten. The CDR3 contains 14 residues. In germline, CDR1 is MNHEY, CDR2 SVGAGI. The junction had 7 bases not matched to a gene; V was cut back by 6 bases and J by 3 bases.

The chain joins TRBV6-5 to TRBJ2-7, with 8 positions matching TRBD1. Sequenced material: PBMCs from the stem cell graft donor, taken from the stem cell graft. The sequence came from a human donor who donated a stem cell graft to a child with acute myeloid leukemia. The CDR3 nucleotides read TGTGCCAGCAGCCAAGACGGGACAGGCTACGAGCAGTACTTC. As protein: CASSQDGTGYEQYF.